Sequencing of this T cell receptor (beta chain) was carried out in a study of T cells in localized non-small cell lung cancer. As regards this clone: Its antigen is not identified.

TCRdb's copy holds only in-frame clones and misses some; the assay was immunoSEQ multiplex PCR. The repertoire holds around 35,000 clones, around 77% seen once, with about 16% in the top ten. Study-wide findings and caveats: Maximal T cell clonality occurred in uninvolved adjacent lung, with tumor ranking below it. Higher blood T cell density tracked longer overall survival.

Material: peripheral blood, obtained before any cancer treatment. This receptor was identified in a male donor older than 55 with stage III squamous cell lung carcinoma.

In nucleotides, the CDR3 is TGTGCCAGCAGCTTATCCCGCAGTAAGGGAGAGACCCAGTACTTC. It is translated as CASSLSRSKGETQYF. This chain uses TRBV11-1 with TRBJ2-5; D is undetermined. The CDR3 extends over 15 amino acids. Trimming removed 2 bases at V and 4 bases at J, with 14 bases between. Germline CDR1 SGHAT, CDR2 FQDESV (reference sequence).